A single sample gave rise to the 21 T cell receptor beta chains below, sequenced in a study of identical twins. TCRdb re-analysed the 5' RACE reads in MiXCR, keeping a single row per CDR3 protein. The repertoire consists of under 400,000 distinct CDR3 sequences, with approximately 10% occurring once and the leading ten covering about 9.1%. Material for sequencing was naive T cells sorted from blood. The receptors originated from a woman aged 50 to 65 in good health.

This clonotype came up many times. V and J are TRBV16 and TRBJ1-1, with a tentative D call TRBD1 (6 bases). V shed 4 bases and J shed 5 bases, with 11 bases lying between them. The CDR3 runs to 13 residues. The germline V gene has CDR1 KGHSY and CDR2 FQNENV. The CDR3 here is CASSLRGRTEAFF. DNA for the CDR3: TGTGCCAGCAGCCTCAGGGGAAGGACTGAAGCTTTCTTT.

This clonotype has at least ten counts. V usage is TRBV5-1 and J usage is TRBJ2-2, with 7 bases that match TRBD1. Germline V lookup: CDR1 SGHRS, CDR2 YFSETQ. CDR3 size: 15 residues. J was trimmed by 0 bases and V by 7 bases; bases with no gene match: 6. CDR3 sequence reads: CASDPGQSNTGELFF. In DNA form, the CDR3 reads TGCGCCAGCGATCCGGGACAGTCGAACACCGGGGAGCTGTTTTTT.

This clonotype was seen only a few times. CDR3 bases: TGCGCCAGCAGCCAAGAGATCGACTACGAGCAGTACGTC. It translates to CASSQEIDYEQYV. The V call is TRBV4-1, the J call TRBJ2-7; D gene ambiguous. Germline V CDR1 and CDR2: MGHRA, YSYEKL. This CDR3 has 13 residues. The V gene lost 0 bases and the J gene lost 3 bases, with 6 bases spanning the gap.

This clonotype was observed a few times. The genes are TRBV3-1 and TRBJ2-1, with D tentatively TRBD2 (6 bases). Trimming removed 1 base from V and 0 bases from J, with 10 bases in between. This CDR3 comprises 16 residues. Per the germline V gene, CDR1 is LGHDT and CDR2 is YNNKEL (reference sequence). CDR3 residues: CASSQGYGSSYNEQFF. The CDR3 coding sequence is TGTGCCAGCAGCCAAGGGTACGGGAGCTCCTACAATGAGCAGTTCTTC.

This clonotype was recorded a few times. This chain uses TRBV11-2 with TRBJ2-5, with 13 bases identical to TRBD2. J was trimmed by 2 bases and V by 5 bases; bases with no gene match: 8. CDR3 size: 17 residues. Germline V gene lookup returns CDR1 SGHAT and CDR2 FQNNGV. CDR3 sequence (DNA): TGTGCCAGCAGCCCAGCCCCGGGACTAGCGGGGCAAGAGACCCAGTACTTC. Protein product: CASSPAPGLAGQETQYF.

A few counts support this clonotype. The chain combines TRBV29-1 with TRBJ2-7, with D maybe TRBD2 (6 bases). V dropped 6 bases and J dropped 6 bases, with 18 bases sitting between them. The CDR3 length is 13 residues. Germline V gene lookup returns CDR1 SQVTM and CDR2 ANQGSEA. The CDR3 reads CSVQKGGIGEQYF. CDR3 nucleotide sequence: TGCAGCGTACAAAAGGGCGGGATAGGCGAGCAGTACTTC.

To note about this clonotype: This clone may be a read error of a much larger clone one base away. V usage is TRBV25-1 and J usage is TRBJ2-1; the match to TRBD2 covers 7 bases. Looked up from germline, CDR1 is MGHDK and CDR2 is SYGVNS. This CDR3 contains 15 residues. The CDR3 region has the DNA TGTGCCAGCAGTGAAGCGAGCGGGAATTACAATGACCAGTTCTTC. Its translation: CASSEASGNYNDQFF.

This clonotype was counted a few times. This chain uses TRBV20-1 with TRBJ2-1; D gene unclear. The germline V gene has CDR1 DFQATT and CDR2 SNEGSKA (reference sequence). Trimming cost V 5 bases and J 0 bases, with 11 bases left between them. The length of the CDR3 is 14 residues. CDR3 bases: TGCAGTGCTCTACTACGGAGCTCCTACAATGAGCAGTTCTTC. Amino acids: CSALLRSSYNEQFF.

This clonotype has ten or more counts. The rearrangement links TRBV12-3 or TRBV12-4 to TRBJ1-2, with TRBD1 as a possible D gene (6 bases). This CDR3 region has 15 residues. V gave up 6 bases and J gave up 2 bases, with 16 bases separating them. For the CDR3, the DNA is TGTGCCAGCAGCAGGGGTCATGGGGGGAACTATGGCTACACCTTC. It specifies CASSRGHGGNYGYTF.

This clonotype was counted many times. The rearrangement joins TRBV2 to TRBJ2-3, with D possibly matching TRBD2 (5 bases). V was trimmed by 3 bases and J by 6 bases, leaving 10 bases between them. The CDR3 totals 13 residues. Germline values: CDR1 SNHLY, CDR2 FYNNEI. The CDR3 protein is CASSEWAGDTQYF. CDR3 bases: TGTGCCAGCAGTGAGTGGGCGGGCGATACGCAGTATTTT.

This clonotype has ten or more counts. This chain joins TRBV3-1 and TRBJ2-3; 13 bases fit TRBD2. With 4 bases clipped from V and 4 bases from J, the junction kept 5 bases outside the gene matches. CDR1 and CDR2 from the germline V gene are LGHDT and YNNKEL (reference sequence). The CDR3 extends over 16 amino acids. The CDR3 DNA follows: TGTGCCAGCAGCCCAACGACTAGCGGGAGGTCAGATACGCAGTATTTT. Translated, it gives CASSPTTSGRSDTQYF.

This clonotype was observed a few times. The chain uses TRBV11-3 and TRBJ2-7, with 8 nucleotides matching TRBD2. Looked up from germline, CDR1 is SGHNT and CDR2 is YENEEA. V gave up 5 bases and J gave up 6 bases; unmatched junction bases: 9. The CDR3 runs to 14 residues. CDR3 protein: CASSGLAGTREQYF. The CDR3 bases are TGTGCCAGCAGCGGTTTAGCGGGGACGCGCGAGCAGTACTTC.

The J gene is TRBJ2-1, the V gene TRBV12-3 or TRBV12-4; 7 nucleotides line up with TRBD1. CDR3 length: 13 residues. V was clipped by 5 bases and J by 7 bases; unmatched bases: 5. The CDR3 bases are TGTGCCAGCAGTCCGGACAGGTCTAATGAGCAGTTCTTC. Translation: CASSPDRSNEQFF.

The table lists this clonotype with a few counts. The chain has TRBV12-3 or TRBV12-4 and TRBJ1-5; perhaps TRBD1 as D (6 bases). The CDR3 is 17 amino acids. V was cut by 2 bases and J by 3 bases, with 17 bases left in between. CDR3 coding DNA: TGTGCCAGCAGTTTAATGGGGGCTGGGTGGGTCAATCAGCCCCAGCATTTT. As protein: CASSLMGAGWVNQPQHF.

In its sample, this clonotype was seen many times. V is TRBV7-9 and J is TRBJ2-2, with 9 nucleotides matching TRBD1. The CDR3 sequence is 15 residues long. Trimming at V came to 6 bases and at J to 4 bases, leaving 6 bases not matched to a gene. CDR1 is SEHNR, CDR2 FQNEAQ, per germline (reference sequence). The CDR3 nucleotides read TGTGCCAGCAGACCCCGGGACAGGGCCACCGGGGAGCTGTTTTTT. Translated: CASRPRDRATGELFF.

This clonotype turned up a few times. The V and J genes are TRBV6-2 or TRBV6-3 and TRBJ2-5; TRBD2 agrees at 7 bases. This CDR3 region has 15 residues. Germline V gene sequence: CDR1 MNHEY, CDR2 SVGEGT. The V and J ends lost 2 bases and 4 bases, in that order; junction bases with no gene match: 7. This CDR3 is CASSYGVSGRETQYF. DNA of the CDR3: TGTGCCAGCAGTTACGGGGTTAGCGGGCGAGAGACCCAGTACTTC.

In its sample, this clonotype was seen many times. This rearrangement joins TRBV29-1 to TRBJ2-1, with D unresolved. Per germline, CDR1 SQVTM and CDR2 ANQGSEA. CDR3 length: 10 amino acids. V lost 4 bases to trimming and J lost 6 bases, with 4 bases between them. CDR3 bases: TGCAGCGTTGTGATCAATGAGCAGTTCTTC. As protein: CSVVINEQFF.

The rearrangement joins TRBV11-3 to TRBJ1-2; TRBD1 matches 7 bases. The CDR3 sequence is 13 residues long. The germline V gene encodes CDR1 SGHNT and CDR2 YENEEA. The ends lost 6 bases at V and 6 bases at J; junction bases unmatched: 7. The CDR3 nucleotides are TGTGCCAGCAGACTTACAGGGGACGATGGCTACACCTTC. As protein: CASRLTGDDGYTF.

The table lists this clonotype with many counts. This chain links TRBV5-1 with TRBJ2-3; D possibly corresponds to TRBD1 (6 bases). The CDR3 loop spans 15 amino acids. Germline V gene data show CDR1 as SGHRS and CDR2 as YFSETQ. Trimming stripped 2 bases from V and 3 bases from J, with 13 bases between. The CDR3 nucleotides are TGCGCCAGCAGCTTCGCCGGGACATCGACAGATACGCAGTATTTT. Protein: CASSFAGTSTDTQYF.

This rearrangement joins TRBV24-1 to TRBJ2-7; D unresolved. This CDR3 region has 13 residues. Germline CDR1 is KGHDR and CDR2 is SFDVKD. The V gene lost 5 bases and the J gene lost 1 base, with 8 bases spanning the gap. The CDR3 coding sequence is TGTGCCACCAGTGCTAAAGGGTCCTACGAGCAGTACTTC. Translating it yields CATSAKGSYEQYF.

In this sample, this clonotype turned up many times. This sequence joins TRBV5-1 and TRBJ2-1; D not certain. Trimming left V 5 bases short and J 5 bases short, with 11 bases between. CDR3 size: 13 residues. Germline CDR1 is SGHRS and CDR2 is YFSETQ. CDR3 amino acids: CASRSLRDNEQFF. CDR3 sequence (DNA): TGCGCCAGCAGAAGTCTTAGGGACAATGAGCAGTTCTTC.